A selection of T cell receptor beta chains follows, all from one sample in a study of shared clonotypes between healthy human individuals. Method: immunoSEQ multiplex PCR; TCRdb's copy keeps in-frame clones and lacks some. Found here are about 640,000 clones, about three quarters of them singletons; the top ten hold 1.8%. Sequences were obtained from memory CD4+ T cells sorted from blood. These TCRs come from a woman between 25 and 40 years old in good health. Both conserved end residues are part of each CDR3. A D gene is named only where the DNA matches it firmly. A clone size is listed for some rows: how often the clone was seen (once, few, many), or a class if it is expanded.

cdr3_length | d_call | j_call | v_call | clone_size | cdr3_nt | cdr3_aa
15 | TRBD1 | TRBJ2-7 | TRBV5-1 | - | TGCGCCAGCAGCCCAACCTCGGACAGGGCGTACGAGCAGTACTTC | CASSPTSDRAYEQYF
12 | - | TRBJ2-1 | TRBV7-6 | many | TGTGCCAGCAGCTTAGACACCGGTGAGCAGTTCTTC | CASSLDTGEQFF
15 | TRBD2 | TRBJ2-7 | TRBV5-4 | - | TGTGCCAGCAGCTTTACGAGCGGGGAGCCCCGCGAGCAGTACTTC | CASSFTSGEPREQYF
14 | TRBD2 | TRBJ2-7 | TRBV18 | few | TGTGCCAGCTCAGCCGGGACTAGCGGCTACGAGCAGTACTTC | CASSAGTSGYEQYF
14 | - | TRBJ1-1 | TRBV28 | - | TGTGCCAGCAGTTTAGAGATCATGAACACTGAAGCTTTCTTT | CASSLEIMNTEAFF
14 | TRBD2 | TRBJ2-1 | TRBV27 | few | TGTGCCAGCAGTTCCACTAGCGCTTACAATGAGCAGTTCTTC | CASSSTSAYNEQFF
15 | TRBD1 | TRBJ1-1 | TRBV12-5 | once | TGTGCTAGTGGTTTGGAGACAGGGAAGGGAACTGAAGCTTTCTTT | CASGLETGKGTEAFF
17 | - | TRBJ1-1 | TRBV5-1 | - | TGCGCCAGCAGCTTGGCGCGGCAGGTCCCTAGTAAGACTGAAGCTTTCTTT | CASSLARQVPSKTEAFF
15 | TRBD1 | TRBJ2-3 | TRBV30 | - | TGTGCCTGGAATCGGGACAGACCCAACACAGATACGCAGTATTTT | CAWNRDRPNTDTQYF
14 | - | TRBJ2-7 | TRBV6-5 | - | TGTGCCAGCAGTCGCCTCCGGGGGACCTACGAGCAGTACTTC | CASSRLRGTYEQYF
17 | TRBD2 | TRBJ2-5 | TRBV25-1 | - | TGTGCCAGCAGTGACGCTAGCGGGAGGGGAGGGGGAGAGACCCAGTACTTC | CASSDASGRGGGETQYF
16 | TRBD2 | TRBJ2-7 | TRBV27 | - | TGTGCCAGCAGTTTAGTCTTGAGCGGGGGAAACTACGAGCAGTACTTC | CASSLVLSGGNYEQYF
15 | - | TRBJ2-7 | TRBV5-6 | - | TGTGCCAGCAACCTACTTACCGGGACGTTGGGCGAGCAGTACTTC | CASNLLTGTLGEQYF